The present entry profiles one TCR beta chain with its context. The sample is drawn from a study of blood T cell repertoires in COVID-19. The CDR3 contains 13 residues. The germline CDR1 and CDR2 sequences are MDHEN and SYDVKM. Trimming shortened V by 3 bases and J by 9 bases, and 14 bases separated the two germline ends. Assay: immunoSEQ multiplex PCR; the TCRdb copy retains only in-frame clones and omits some. The table shows 60,000 to 65,000 clones, with more than 70% occurring only once. The source is a man in his fifties or sixties with COVID-19, enrolled during active disease. What was sequenced was peripheral blood. The chain employs TRBV28 and TRBJ2-5, with D tentatively TRBD1 (5 bases). The CDR3, as DNA: TGTGCCAGCAGTTTGCGAGACAGTGGGTCCCAGTACTTC. This sequence encodes CASSLRDSGSQYF.